This T cell receptor beta chain appears in the sequencing data of a study of T cell changes during pregnancy in multiple sclerosis. Profiling relied on immunoSEQ multiplex PCR, and the TCRdb table lists in-frame clones only, not all of them. The sample includes around 60,000 clones, 93% seen only once; the top ten take over 0.35%. V was clipped by 5 bases and J by 7 bases; unmatched bases: 11. Germline CDR1 reads SEHNR; CDR2 reads FQNEAQ (reference sequence). The CDR3 loop spans 16 amino acids. The starting material was CD4+ T cells from peripheral blood mononuclear cells, obtained before pregnancy. This clonotype originated in a female donor with multiple sclerosis, enrolled in a pregnancy study. J is TRBJ2-7 and V is TRBV7-9; 13 bases agree with TRBD2. The CDR3 protein is CASSPRGLAGRREQYF. In nucleotides, the CDR3 is TGTGCCAGCAGCCCGAGGGGACTAGCGGGAAGGAGGGAGCAGTACTTC.